One sample yielded the 30 T cell receptor beta chains listed below, sequenced in a study of T cells in Graves' hyperthyroidism and ophthalmopathy. TCR beta CDR3 region amplification was performed from RNA transcripts. First-round RT-PCR with HTBI primers amplified the TCR CDR3 region. TCRdb re-called the multiplex PCR reads through MiXCR, storing one row per CDR3 protein. The repertoire holds approximately 620,000 distinct CDR3 sequences, with around 13% as singletons. The sample comprised blood. The receptors here all came from a woman aged 30 to 39 with Graves' hyperthyroidism that later progressed to Graves' ophthalmopathy.

The rearrangement joins TRBV6-5 to TRBJ2-7, with D possibly TRBD1 on 6 matching bases. The germline V and J ends were trimmed by 0 bases and 5 bases, with 11 bases remaining between them. From germline, CDR1 is MNHEY and CDR2 SVGAGI. The CDR3 is 14 residues long. CDR3 nucleotides: TGTGCCAGCAGTTACTCTAGGGGGAACCACGAGCAGTACTTC. It translates to CASSYSRGNHEQYF.

This clonotype was counted ten times or more. The chain combines TRBV20-1 with TRBJ1-6; D is unclear. V lost 1 base to trimming and J lost 6 bases, with 4 bases between them. CDR1 is DFQATT, CDR2 SNEGSKA, per germline (reference sequence). The CDR3 is 12 residues long. CDR3 sequence: CSARGGNSPLHF. In DNA, the CDR3 is TGCAGTGCTAGAGGCGGTAATTCACCCCTCCACTTT.

J is TRBJ1-6 and V is TRBV30; 8 nucleotides line up with TRBD1. Germline-derived CDR1 and CDR2 are GTSNPN and SVGIG (reference sequence). Unmatched junction bases numbered 15, after V lost 4 bases and J lost 7 bases. This CDR3 spans 17 amino acids. The CDR3 reads CAWTGQGGLRLNSPLHF. The CDR3 bases are TGTGCCTGGACCGGACAGGGCGGGCTTCGGCTAAATTCACCCCTCCACTTT. Filled out from reference TRBV30 and TRBJ1-6, the complete variable domain reads SQTIHQWPATLVQPVGSPLSLECTVEGTSNPNLYWYRQAAGRGLQLLFYSVGIGQISSEVPQNLSASRPQDRQFILSSKKLLLSDSGFYLCAWTGQGGLRLNSPLHFGNGTRLTVT.

V is TRBV30 and J is TRBJ1-2, with no clear D. Trimming took off 0 bases at V and 2 bases at J, with 10 bases between the two ends. The CDR3 is 14 residues long. The germline V gene encodes CDR1 GTSNPN and CDR2 SVGIG (reference sequence). This CDR3 reads CAWSVLDGNYGYTF. The CDR3 coding sequence is TGTGCCTGGAGTGTACTAGACGGCAACTATGGCTACACCTTC. The full variable domain, completed using reference TRBV30 and TRBJ1-2, is SQTIHQWPATLVQPVGSPLSLECTVEGTSNPNLYWYRQAAGRGLQLLFYSVGIGQISSEVPQNLSASRPQDRQFILSSKKLLLSDSGFYLCAWSVLDGNYGYTFGSGTRLTVV.

This clonotype was picked up many times. The rearrangement uses TRBV30 and TRBJ2-1; D unclear. CDR1 GTSNPN and CDR2 SVGIG come from the germline V gene (reference sequence). V was clipped by 2 bases and J by 4 bases, with 6 bases between them. There are 12 residues in the CDR3. The CDR3 DNA reads as TGTGCCTGGAGTCAGAGTTACAATGAGCAGTTCTTC. It yields the protein CAWSQSYNEQFF.

This sequence joins TRBV7-2 and TRBJ1-1; D ambiguous. The CDR3 runs 13 residues. Germline V gives CDR1 SGHTA, CDR2 FQGNSA. The V and J ends lost 5 bases and 6 bases respectively, with 13 bases between them. The CDR3 protein is CASSLVHNSEAFF. In nucleotides, the CDR3 is TGTGCCAGCAGCCTAGTGCATAACTCTGAAGCTTTCTTT.

The chain combines TRBV19 with TRBJ2-1, with D maybe TRBD1 (5 bases). CDR1 is LNHDA and CDR2 is SQIVND in the germline V gene (reference sequence). The V end lost 1 base, the J end lost 7 bases, and 14 bases lay between the germline ends. The CDR3 sequence is 15 residues long. The CDR3 protein is CASSIVWGSVNEQFF. The CDR3 region has the DNA TGTGCCAGTAGTATAGTTTGGGGCTCCGTGAATGAGCAGTTCTTC.

The chain employs TRBV6-1 and TRBJ1-2; TRBD1 agrees at 10 bases. Germline V gene data show CDR1 as MNHNS and CDR2 as SASEGT. The V segment lost 7 bases and the J segment 1 base; nucleotides outside the gene matches: 6. The CDR3 loop spans 15 amino acids. The CDR3 sequence is CASTSDRGINYGYTF. DNA for the CDR3: TGTGCCAGCACCTCGGACAGGGGGATTAACTATGGCTACACCTTC.

The gene calls are TRBV5-1 and TRBJ2-2; no firm D call. V was pared by 4 bases and J by 2 bases, with 12 bases between. CDR1 SGHRS and CDR2 YFSETQ come from the germline V gene. The CDR3 contains 15 residues. The CDR3 region is CASSTRIINTGELFF. The CDR3 DNA reads TGCGCCAGCAGCACACGAATCATTAACACCGGGGAGCTGTTTTTT.

This clonotype appeared many times. The gene calls are TRBV20-1 and TRBJ2-7; 11 bases are a match to TRBD2. The CDR3 loop spans 17 amino acids. V lost 3 bases and J lost 4; bases outside the gene matches: 14. Per the germline V gene, CDR1 is DFQATT and CDR2 is SNEGSKA (reference sequence). The CDR3 reads CSASGSSGRSLGYEQYF. As DNA, the CDR3 is TGCAGTGCTAGCGGGTCTAGCGGGAGGTCTTTGGGATACGAGCAGTACTTC.

Ten or more counts support this clonotype. CDR3 coding DNA: TGTGCCAGCAGTTGGCTAGCGGGAGCCTTAATCGAGCAGTACTTC. Its protein product is CASSWLAGALIEQYF. The V gene is TRBV28, the J gene TRBJ2-7, with 10 bases matching TRBD2. After removal of 4 bases from V and 6 bases from J, the junction contained 9 bases not matched to a gene. Germline V gene data show CDR1 as MDHEN and CDR2 as SYDVKM. This CDR3 is built from 15 residues.

This clonotype was observed a few times. The V gene is TRBV29-1, the J gene TRBJ1-3; D is ambiguous. The CDR3 totals 15 residues. The ends were cut back, 7 bases at V and 0 bases at J, with 16 bases in the middle. Germline CDR1 is SQVTM and CDR2 is ANQGSEA. CDR3 nucleotide sequence: TGCAGCGGCGGGAACTCTTTAGGCTCTGGAAACACCATATATTTT. The encoded protein is CSGGNSLGSGNTIYF.

This clonotype was observed many times. J is TRBJ2-2 and V is TRBV27; 7 bases fit TRBD1. Unmatched junction bases numbered 4, after V lost 6 bases and J lost 0 bases. The CDR3 runs 15 residues. CDR1 and CDR2 (germline): MNHEY, SMNVEV (reference sequence). The chain's CDR3 is CASSTGVSNTGELFF. In nucleotides, the CDR3 is TGTGCCAGCAGCACAGGGGTCTCGAACACCGGGGAGCTGTTTTTT.

The sample holds many counts of this clonotype. This chain connects TRBV29-1 to TRBJ2-7; 13 bases fit TRBD2. Looked up from germline, CDR1 is SQVTM and CDR2 is ANQGSEA. V dropped 6 bases and J dropped 2; count of bases not matched to a gene: 7. The CDR3 length is 15 residues. The DNA of the CDR3 is TGCAGCGTGGAAACCGGGACTAGCGGGGCCTACGAGCAGTACTTC. This sequence encodes CSVETGTSGAYEQYF.

This clonotype was seen repeatedly, ten times or more. J is TRBJ2-1 and V is TRBV19; 8 bases are shared with TRBD2. The V gene's germline CDR1 is LNHDA and CDR2 SQIVND (reference sequence). V shed 3 bases and J 4 bases; nucleotides not matched to a gene: 2. The CDR3 has 14 residues. DNA of the CDR3: TGTGCCAGTAGTATCAGCGGGAGTTACAATGAGCAGTTCTTC. Translation gives CASSISGSYNEQFF.

V and J are TRBV3-1 and TRBJ1-4, with a possible D match to TRBD1 (6 bases). The CDR3 runs to 15 residues. The V gene's germline CDR1 is LGHDT and CDR2 YNNKEL (reference sequence). Trimming stripped 2 bases from V and 7 bases from J, with 14 bases between. The CDR3 nucleotides are TGTGCCAGCAGCCAAAGGGGGGCGGAGAGTGAAAAACTGTTTTTT. Translating gives CASSQRGAESEKLFF.

This clonotype was found many times. This chain joins TRBV9 and TRBJ2-7; 9 bases are shared with TRBD1. The germline V gene encodes CDR1 SGDLS and CDR2 YYNGEE. V lost 3 bases to trimming and J lost 6 bases; unmatched junction nucleotides: 16. CDR3 length equals 17 residues. CDR3 DNA: TGTGCCAGCAGCGAATGGTCACCGGGACAGGGACGGATCGAGCAGTACTTC. Encoded protein: CASSEWSPGQGRIEQYF.

Notes on this clonotype: A read error may explain this, as a much larger clone is one base away. The chain carries TRBV28 and TRBJ2-3; 7 bases align to TRBD2. The CDR3 totals 14 residues. Germline V gene sequence: CDR1 MDHEN, CDR2 SYDVKM. With 3 bases clipped from V and 5 bases from J, the junction kept 5 bases outside the gene matches. The CDR3 coding sequence is TGTGCCAGCAGTTTGGTGGGACTAAAAGATACGCAGTATTTT. Protein sequence: CASSLVGLKDTQYF. Full variable domain (outside the CDR3, taken from reference TRBV28 and TRBJ2-3): DVKVTQSSRYLVKRTGEKVFLECVQDMDHENMFWYRQDPGLGLRLIYFSYDVKMKEKGDIPEGYSVSREKKERFSLILESASTNQTSMYLCASSLVGLKDTQYFGPGTRLTVL.

In its sample, this clonotype was seen many times. This rearrangement joins TRBV12-3 or TRBV12-4 to TRBJ1-3; D unclear. The germline V and J ends were trimmed by 3 bases and 3 bases, with 27 bases remaining between them. The CDR3 contains 20 residues. In DNA, the CDR3 is TGTGCCAGCAGTTTCTCGTCCCTCCTGAGGAGGGATTTGGATGGAAACACCATATATTTT. It is translated as CASSFSSLLRRDLDGNTIYF.

This clonotype was picked up many times. The chain uses TRBV20-1 and TRBJ2-1; 7 positions agree with TRBD1. Looked up from germline, CDR1 is DFQATT and CDR2 is SNEGSKA (reference sequence). V dropped 1 base and J dropped 2; count of bases not matched to a gene: 8. CDR3 length: 16 amino acids. The CDR3 loop reads CSARGPGTEAYNEQFF. DNA for the CDR3: TGCAGTGCTAGAGGGCCCGGGACAGAAGCCTACAATGAGCAGTTCTTC.

This clonotype was counted ten times or more. The chain joins TRBV12-3 or TRBV12-4 to TRBJ1-6, with 7 nucleotides matching TRBD1. J was trimmed by 5 bases and V by 5 bases; bases with no gene match: 6. This CDR3 comprises 15 residues. CDR3 sequence: CASSLTGTDNSPLHF. For the CDR3, the DNA is TGTGCCAGCAGTCTCACCGGGACAGATAATTCACCCCTCCACTTT.

This clonotype has ten or more counts. The CDR3: CASSGGTRSEKLFF. For the CDR3, the DNA is TGTGCCAGCAGTGGAGGAACGCGTAGTGAAAAACTGTTTTTT. The rearrangement links TRBV2 to TRBJ1-4, with D uncertain. The CDR3 extends over 14 amino acids. Trimming stripped 4 bases from V and 7 bases from J, with 13 bases between. Germline-derived CDR1 and CDR2 are SNHLY and FYNNEI.

This clonotype came up a few times. V and J are TRBV28 and TRBJ2-7, with D perhaps matching TRBD1 (5 bases). From germline, CDR1 is MDHEN and CDR2 SYDVKM. V was pared by 3 bases and J by 0 bases, with 12 bases between. This CDR3 is 15 amino acids long. The CDR3 region has the DNA TGTGCCAGCAGTTTCTCACAGGAAAGCTCCTACGAGCAGTACTTC. Its protein product is CASSFSQESSYEQYF. Full variable domain (rest looked up from reference TRBV28 and TRBJ2-7): DVKVTQSSRYLVKRTGEKVFLECVQDMDHENMFWYRQDPGLGLRLIYFSYDVKMKEKGDIPEGYSVSREKKERFSLILESASTNQTSMYLCASSFSQESSYEQYFGPGTRLTVT.

This clonotype was picked up many times. J is TRBJ1-2 and V is TRBV30; D gene unclear. Trimming cost V 8 bases and J 0 bases, with 7 bases left between them. Per the germline V gene, CDR1 is GTSNPN and CDR2 is SVGIG (reference sequence). CDR3 length: 11 amino acids. This CDR3 reads CALQPNYGYTF. Here the CDR3 DNA reads TGTGCCCTACAGCCTAACTATGGCTACACCTTC. Full variable domain (rest looked up from reference TRBV30 and TRBJ1-2): SQTIHQWPATLVQPVGSPLSLECTVEGTSNPNLYWYRQAAGRGLQLLFYSVGIGQISSEVPQNLSASRPQDRQFILSSKKLLLSDSGFYLCALQPNYGYTFGSGTRLTVV.

This clonotype was recorded at least ten times. The J gene is TRBJ2-3, the V gene TRBV7-9; D is unclear. V was shortened by 3 bases and J by 0 bases, with 7 bases between the two germline ends. Germline V lookup: CDR1 SEHNR, CDR2 FQNEAQ (reference sequence). The CDR3 is 14 residues long. The CDR3 nucleotides read TGTGCCAGCAGCTTGGGCGTGAGCACAGATACGCAGTATTTT. Translated: CASSLGVSTDTQYF.

This clonotype has a count of ten or more. This rearrangement joins TRBV5-6 to TRBJ1-5, with D uncertain. V was pared by 3 bases and J by 8 bases, with 9 bases between. The CDR3 spans 12 residues. Germline values: CDR1 SGHDT, CDR2 YYEEEE. The CDR3 region has the DNA TGTGCCAGCAGCTCCGGATCGAAGCCCCAGCATTTT. This codes for CASSSGSKPQHF.

This clonotype was counted between two and nine times. The CDR3 DNA sequence: TGCGCCAGCAGCCAGACTAGCGGGAGCAGCGGGGAGCTGTTTTTT. Amino acid sequence: CASSQTSGSSGELFF. The rearrangement uses TRBV4-3 and TRBJ2-2; 12 bases map to TRBD2. Germline V gene data show CDR1 as LGHNA and CDR2 as YSLEER. The CDR3 loop spans 15 amino acids. Trimming took 3 bases from V and 7 from J; bases not matched to a gene: 3.

The J gene is TRBJ1-1, the V gene TRBV2, with D possibly TRBD1 on 5 matching bases. CDR3 length: 15 residues. V gave up 2 bases and J gave up 4 bases, with 14 bases separating them. CDR1 and CDR2 from the germline V gene are SNHLY and FYNNEI. The CDR3 DNA is TGTGCCAGCAGTGAATGGGGGGGGACGGGCACTGAAGCTTTCTTT. Residues: CASSEWGGTGTEAFF.

This clonotype was found a few times. J is TRBJ1-1 and V is TRBV4-1, with D possibly matching TRBD1 (6 bases). The germline V and J ends were trimmed by 0 bases and 2 bases, with 10 bases remaining between them. Germline loops: CDR1 MGHRA, CDR2 YSYEKL. The CDR3 loop spans 15 amino acids. CDR3 protein: CASSQDSGDNTEAFF. In DNA, the CDR3 is TGCGCCAGCAGCCAAGATTCAGGGGATAACACTGAAGCTTTCTTT.

This clonotype was counted at least ten times. J is TRBJ2-2 and V is TRBV11-2, with D hard to call. The CDR3 spans 10 residues. Germline values: CDR1 SGHAT, CDR2 FQNNGV. V lost 5 bases and J lost 7, with 2 bases in between. The CDR3 is CASSRGELFF. Here the CDR3 DNA reads TGTGCCAGCAGCCGCGGGGAGCTGTTTTTT.